This T cell receptor beta chain was recovered during a study of control samples from healthy donors and cancer patients. V lost 2 bases and J 3 bases, leaving 12 bases between the germline ends. The CDR3 runs to 14 residues. Germline V lookup: CDR1 SGHRS, CDR2 YFSETQ. Assay: immunoSEQ multiplex PCR; the TCRdb copy retains only in-frame clones and omits some. The sample records about 51,000 clones, 75% to 85% being singletons. The sequence was obtained from a man in his 70s in good health. The gene calls are TRBV5-1 and TRBJ2-7; D is possibly TRBD2 (6 bases). The sequenced sample consisted of blood. DNA of the CDR3: TGCGCCAGCAGCTTAAACCTAGCGAACTACGAGCAGTACTTC. Its translation is CASSLNLANYEQYF.